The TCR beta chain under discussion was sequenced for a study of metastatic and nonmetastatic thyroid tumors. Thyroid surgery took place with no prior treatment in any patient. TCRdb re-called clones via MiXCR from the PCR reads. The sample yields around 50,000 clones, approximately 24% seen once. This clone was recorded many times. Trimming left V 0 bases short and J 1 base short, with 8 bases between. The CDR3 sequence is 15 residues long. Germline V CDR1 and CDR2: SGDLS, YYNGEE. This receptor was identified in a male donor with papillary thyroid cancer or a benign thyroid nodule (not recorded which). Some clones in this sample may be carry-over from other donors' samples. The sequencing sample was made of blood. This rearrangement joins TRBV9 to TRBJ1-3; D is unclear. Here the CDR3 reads CASSVVGSSGNTIYF. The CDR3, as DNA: TGTGCCAGCAGCGTAGTGGGGAGTTCTGGAAACACCATATATTTT.